The rows below give T cell receptor beta chains drawn from one sample of a study of tumor and adjacent non-tumor tissue in lung cancer. TCRdb analysed the multiplex PCR reads with MiXCR anew, one entry per CDR3 protein. The sample has over 80,000 distinct CDR3 sequences; 65% to 80% are singletons. The material sequenced was distant non-tumor lung tissue. The receptors come from a woman between 45 and 65 years old with non-small cell lung cancer. The CDR3 runs from the conserved cysteine through the conserved F or W. Where a row states a size, it is once, few, many or the class of an expanded clone; other rows omit it.

v_call clone_size cdr3_aa
TRBV6-5 . CASIKIGNTEVFF
TRBV11-2 . CASSIRLEGGKFGSDTQYF
TRBV2 few CASSEWGFEQFF
TRBV12-3/TRBV12-4 once CASSPGTGVDSGELSF
TRBV7-9 . CASSLESGGYEQYF
TRBV6-6 . CASTEDITTDALYF
TRBV29-1 . CSVPGRGAYDQYF
TRBV29-1 . CNAMDGGVYEQYF
TRBV10-2 once CAGRCDSYEQYF
TRBV12-3/TRBV12-4 . CASSSQNEQYF
TRBV7-2 . CASSLGQVADYGYTF
TRBV11-2 . CASSLDRGNSSLRF
TRBV12-3/TRBV12-4 . CTSSLSARAYEQYF
TRBV6-2/TRBV6-3 . CTTSYDKATSVKYF
TRBV7-2 few CASSPQTQGVDYGYTF
TRBV6-5 . CASSTRGVARDYYELYF
TRBV24-1 many CATSGGSGTSATDTQYF
TRBV29-1 . CSVVPQGRGTYNEQFF
TRBV24-1 . CATSDLPPANTRDLFF
TRBV11-1 . CASSYSTGQREAEQYF
TRBV11-2 . CASSSEGSPATGDLVF
TRBV11-1 . CASNYRQTSYEQYF
TRBV11-2 . CAINLEPGANTEAFF
TRBV6-1 . CAGSEVDYNEQFF
TRBV2 . CARSDRGVPVNYGYTF
TRBV6-5 . CASSFFSGRESSGANVLTF